This T cell receptor (beta chain) is drawn from a study of cytomegalovirus exposure and HLA in healthy donors. Overall study context: The 90 to 150 validation repertoires used a platform that matched the one used for the approximately 610 first-cohort repertoires, as a later analysis reported.

The CDR3 is 13 residues long. V was trimmed by 4 bases and J by 2 bases, leaving 11 bases between them. Germline CDR1 SQVTM, CDR2 ANQGSEA. Profiling relied on immunoSEQ multiplex PCR, and the TCRdb table lists in-frame clones only, not all of them. The sample yields 250,000 to 300,000 clones, 90% seen once. The chain has TRBV29-1 and TRBJ1-1, with D hard to call. Sequencing was done on a sample of PBMCs. The source is a young woman in good health and CMV-seronegative. The CDR3 coding sequence is TGCAGCGTTGTACGGGGAGCTAACACTGAAGCTTTCTTT. It codes for CSVVRGANTEAFF.